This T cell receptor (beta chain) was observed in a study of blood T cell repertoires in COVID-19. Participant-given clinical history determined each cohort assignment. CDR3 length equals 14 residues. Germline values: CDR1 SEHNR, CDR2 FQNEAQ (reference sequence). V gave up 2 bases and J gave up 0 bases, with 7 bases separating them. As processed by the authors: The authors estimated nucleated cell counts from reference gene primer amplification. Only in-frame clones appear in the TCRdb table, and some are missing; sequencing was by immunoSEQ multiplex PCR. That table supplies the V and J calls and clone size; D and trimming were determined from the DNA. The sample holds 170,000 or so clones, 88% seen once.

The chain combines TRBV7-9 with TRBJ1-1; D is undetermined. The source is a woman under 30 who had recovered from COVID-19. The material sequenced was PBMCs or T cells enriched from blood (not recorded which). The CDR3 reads CASSLQAMNTEAFF. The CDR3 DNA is TGTGCCAGCAGCTTACAGGCGATGAACACTGAAGCTTTCTTT. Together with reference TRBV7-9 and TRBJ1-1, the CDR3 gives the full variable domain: DTGVSQNPRHKITKRGQNVTFRCDPISEHNRLYWYRQTLGQGPEFLTYFQNEAQLEKSRLLSDRFSAERPKGSFSTLEIQRTEQGDSAMYLCASSLQAMNTEAFFGQGTRLTVV.